This TCR beta chain was sequenced for a study of regulatory T cells in long-lasting Graves disease. For the study at large: Patients with new Graves' disease had used antithyroid drugs below 3 months. Study observations and caveats: Exclusively peripheral blood, rather than thyroid tissue, was studied.

As for time point: newly diagnosed GD, antithyroid drugs for less than 3 months. RNA from PBMCs was the source of the TCR library. Details on this clonotype: Its target is unknown.

The CDR3 contains 14 residues. Per the germline V gene, CDR1 is MNHEY and CDR2 is SVGEGT. Germline trimming cut 1 base from V and 12 bases from J; bases unmatched to any gene: 8. With iRepertoire HTBI primers and Arm-PCR of CDR3 regions, TCR beta libraries were built. TCRdb processed the multiplex PCR reads anew with MiXCR; each CDR3 protein has one entry. The table records approximately 350,000 distinct CDR3 sequences, around 17% of them present only once. The sample was also linked to a second study, of T cells in Graves' hyperthyroidism and ophthalmopathy. That source reports: The study used the HTBI primer set for a first-round RT-PCR of the TCR CDR3.

The chain recombines TRBV6-2 or TRBV6-3 with TRBJ1-4, with 7 bases fitting TRBD1. Sample: peripheral blood mononuclear cells (PBMCs), taken at new diagnosis, from a patient treated with antithyroid drugs. The clonotype originates from a man aged 40-50 years with Graves disease. The CDR3 protein is CASSYLAQGRQLFF. CDR3 in DNA: TGTGCCAGCAGTTACTTGGCACAGGGGAGGCAACTGTTTTTT.